One T cell receptor (beta chain) is described in this entry. This sample was included in a study of OX40 agonist ivuxolimab in advanced cancers. Here immunoSEQ multiplex PCR was the method, and the copy in TCRdb shows in-frame clones only, minus some. The table lists just over 95,000 clones, approximately 85% of them singletons. Germline CDR1 SGHTA, CDR2 FQGTGA. This CDR3 contains 13 residues. Trimming took 6 bases from V and 6 from J, leaving 11 bases between them. The rearrangement uses TRBV7-3 and TRBJ2-2, with D maybe TRBD1 (5 bases). Sequenced here: CD4+ or CD8+ T cells sorted from blood, sampled in a trial of the OX40 agonist ivuxolimab. This TCR was recovered from an adult with an advanced solid tumor such as melanoma, head and neck, liver or kidney cancer. The CDR3 loop reads CASSFAGSGELFF. In DNA form, the CDR3 reads TGTGCCAGCAGTTTCGCAGGGTCCGGGGAGCTGTTTTTT. The whole variable domain, filled in from reference TRBV7-3 and TRBJ2-2, reads GAGVSQTPSNKVTEKGKYVELRCDPISGHTALYWYRQSLGQGPEFLIYFQGTGAADDSGLPNDRFFAVRPEGSVSTLKIQRTERGDSAVYLCASSFAGSGELFFGEGSRLTVL.